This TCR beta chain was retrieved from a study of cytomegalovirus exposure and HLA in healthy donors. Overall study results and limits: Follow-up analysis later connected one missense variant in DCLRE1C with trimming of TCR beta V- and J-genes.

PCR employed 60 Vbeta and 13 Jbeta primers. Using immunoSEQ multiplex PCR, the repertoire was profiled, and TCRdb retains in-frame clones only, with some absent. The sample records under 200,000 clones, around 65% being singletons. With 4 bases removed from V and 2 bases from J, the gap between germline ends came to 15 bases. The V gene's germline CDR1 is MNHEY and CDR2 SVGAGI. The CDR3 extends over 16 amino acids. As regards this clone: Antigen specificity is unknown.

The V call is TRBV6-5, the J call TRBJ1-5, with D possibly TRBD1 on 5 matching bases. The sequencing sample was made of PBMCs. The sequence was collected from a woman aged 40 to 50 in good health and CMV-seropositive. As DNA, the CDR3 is TGTGCCAGCAGTTTTCGATACGAGACAGGCAATCAGCCCCAGCATTTT. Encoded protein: CASSFRYETGNQPQHF.